This T cell receptor (beta chain) appears in the sequencing data of a study of T-cell reconstitution after alpha-beta-depleted transplantation in children. The CDR3 runs 15 residues. V lost 1 base, J lost 2 bases, and 12 bases lay in between. Per germline, CDR1 SGHTA and CDR2 FQGNSA. This clonotype appeared a few times. Unique molecular identifiers tagged the TCRbeta library. Each CDR3 protein gets one entry after TCRdb re-called the PCR reads with MiXCR. The sample has a few hundred thousand distinct CDR3 sequences, around 13% seen once. This sequence originates from a human donor who donated a stem cell graft to a child with combined immunodeficiency. The rearrangement uses TRBV7-2 and TRBJ2-7; D is perhaps TRBD1 (5 bases). Material: PBMCs from the stem cell graft donor, obtained from the stem cell graft. The CDR3 loop reads CASSLGVGATYEQYF. The CDR3 nucleotides are TGTGCCAGCAGCTTAGGGGTTGGGGCTACCTACGAGCAGTACTTC.